Each of the 30 T cell receptor beta chains below was sequenced from the same sample in a study of breast tumors, draining lymph nodes, adjacent tissues. Samples came from axillary lymph nodes draining the breast cancer. Using its own MiXCR run on the multiplex PCR reads, TCRdb lists one record per CDR3 protein. The sample has hundreds of thousands of distinct CDR3 sequences; roughly 32% are singletons. The sequencing input was axillary lymph node tissue. The receptors come from a female donor with breast cancer. Some clones in this sample may be carry-over from other donors' samples.

This clonotype was observed many times. V and J are TRBV2 and TRBJ2-1, with TRBD2 matching over 9 bases. J gave up 7 bases and V 1 base, and 11 bases lay outside the gene matches. Germline loops: CDR1 SNHLY, CDR2 FYNNEI. This CDR3 is 17 amino acids long. The DNA for the CDR3 is TGTGCCAGCAGTGAAGGGATTGTAGCGGGAGAGGGGAATGAGCAGTTCTTC. It codes for CASSEGIVAGEGNEQFF.

Only one count was recorded for this clonotype. This rearrangement joins TRBV19 to TRBJ1-2; D not certain. Trimming removed 5 bases from V and 0 bases from J, with 13 bases in between. Germline values: CDR1 LNHDA, CDR2 SQIVND (reference sequence). There are 15 residues in the CDR3. CDR3 in DNA: TGTGCCAGTAGTGTCCTTGGCAAAACTAACTATGGCTACACCTTC. This encodes CASSVLGKTNYGYTF.

In its sample, this clonotype was seen many times. V and J are TRBV7-3 and TRBJ2-1, with D perhaps assigned TRBD1 or TRBD2 (5 bases each). The germline V gene encodes CDR1 SGHTA and CDR2 FQGTGA. V was cut by 5 bases and J by 8 bases, with 19 bases left in between. The CDR3 totals 15 residues. The CDR3 bases are TGTGCCAGCAGCCGGGCCCGAACGCAGGGAGATGAGCAGTTCTTC. Its protein is CASSRARTQGDEQFF.

This clonotype was picked up one time. The rearrangement links TRBV11-2 to TRBJ1-2; the D is unclear. The germline CDR1 and CDR2 sequences are SGHAT and FQNNGV. The CDR3 contains 14 residues. Trimming removed 5 bases from V and 11 bases from J, with 21 bases in between. The CDR3 here is CASSQNTGNTIYTF. For the CDR3, the DNA is TGTGCCAGCAGCCAGAATACTGGAAACACCATATACACCTTC.

In this sample, this clonotype turned up many times. This chain uses TRBV5-5 with TRBJ2-2; TRBD1 matches at 8 bases. Trimming took 6 bases from V and 1 from J; bases not matched to a gene: 5. CDR1 and CDR2 from the germline V gene are SGHKS and YYEKEE (reference sequence). This CDR3 is built from 15 residues. In DNA, the CDR3 is TGTGCCAGCAAGTCCGGGACAGGGAACACCGGGGAGCTGTTTTTT. Protein: CASKSGTGNTGELFF.

The rearrangement links TRBV20-1 to TRBJ2-1, with D possibly matching TRBD2 (5 bases). Germline V gene sequence: CDR1 DFQATT, CDR2 SNEGSKA (reference sequence). The CDR3 consists of 14 residues. V was trimmed by 0 bases and J by 5 bases, leaving 11 bases between them. DNA of the CDR3: TGCAGTGCTAGAGACTGGCTAGCCAACAATGAGCAGTTCTTC. It yields the protein CSARDWLANNEQFF.

This clonotype was counted between two and nine times. One base away lies a much larger clone, so this may be a sequencing read error. The chain joins TRBV20-1 to TRBJ2-1; tentatively, D is TRBD1 (5 bases). This CDR3 has 14 amino acids. The V gene's germline CDR1 is DFQATT and CDR2 SNEGSKA (reference sequence). The CDR3: CSASGQTSYTEQFF. The CDR3 DNA reads as TGCAGTGCTAGTGGACAAACCTCCTACACTGAGCAGTTCTTC.

This clonotype was detected many times. The chain links TRBV7-9 to TRBJ1-4; TRBD1 is a possible D gene (5 bases). The CDR3 runs 15 residues. Germline loops: CDR1 SEHNR, CDR2 FQNEAQ (reference sequence). With 1 base removed from V and 3 bases from J, the gap between germline ends came to 9 bases. The CDR3 reads CASSLVPGANEKLFF. The CDR3 nucleotides are TGTGCCAGCAGCTTAGTCCCGGGGGCTAATGAAAAACTGTTTTTT.

This clonotype was picked up many times. The genes are TRBV18 and TRBJ2-2, with TRBD1 matching over 9 bases. Unmatched junction bases numbered 9, after V lost 6 bases and J lost 4 bases. The CDR3 runs to 16 residues. Germline V lookup: CDR1 KGHSH, CDR2 LQKENI. CDR3 region: CASSPNRGRSTGELFF. CDR3 coding DNA: TGTGCCAGCTCCCCCAACAGGGGGCGTAGCACCGGGGAGCTGTTTTTT.

In its sample, this clonotype was seen many times. The CDR3 sequence: CASRFSLGFDEQFF. The CDR3 DNA follows: TGTGCCAGCAGGTTCTCTCTAGGGTTCGATGAGCAGTTCTTC. The chain links TRBV6-5 to TRBJ2-1; no definite D call. V lost 6 bases, J lost 8 bases, and 17 bases lay in between. The germline V gene encodes CDR1 MNHEY and CDR2 SVGAGI. CDR3 length: 14 residues.

Details on this clonotype: This may arise from a read error, as a much more abundant clone is one base away. The genes are TRBV20-1 and TRBJ1-5, with D hard to call. This CDR3 is 15 amino acids long. Trimming cost V 1 base and J 6 bases, with 16 bases left between them. Germline lookup yields CDR1 DFQATT and CDR2 SNEGSKA (reference sequence). CDR3 protein: CSARGTHSISQPQHF. CDR3 sequence (DNA): TGCAGTGCTAGAGGGACCCATTCTATATCTCAGCCCCAGCATTTT.

This clonotype was recorded at least ten times. This rearrangement joins TRBV20-1 to TRBJ2-1; 13 bases match TRBD2. This CDR3 is built from 15 residues. The germline V gene has CDR1 DFQATT and CDR2 SNEGSKA (reference sequence). V was pared by 6 bases and J by 6 bases, with 8 bases of the junction left unmatched. CDR3 sequence: CSARELAGGRNEQFF. CDR3 in DNA: TGCAGTGCCAGGGAACTAGCGGGAGGGCGCAATGAGCAGTTCTTC.

Worth noting for this clonotype: The germline gene is not matched at one end of the junction; a read error may be the cause. This rearrangement joins TRBV2 to TRBJ2-7; 9 bases line up with TRBD2. The CDR3 runs 14 residues. Germline CDR1 reads SNHLY; CDR2 reads FYNNEI. The CDR3 loop is CASGEHVSGSEQYF. CDR3 coding DNA: TGTGCCAGCGGTGAGCATGTTAGCGGGAGCGAGCAGTACTTC.

Details on this clonotype: The final CDR3 position lacks the conserved phenylalanine or tryptophan, pointing to a likely read error. Because the CDR3's place on the DNA is in doubt, the DNA is left out and the CDR3 is given as listed by TCRdb. The V and J genes are TRBV7-9 and TRBJ2-7; the D segment call TRBD1 is taken from the table without a DNA check. Inclusive of both ends, the CDR3 amounts to 14 amino acids. Per germline, CDR1 SEHNR and CDR2 FQNEAQ (reference sequence). The CDR3 region is CASSPPGSSYEQHL.

This clonotype was seen ten or more times. The chain combines TRBV20-1 with TRBJ2-3, with 12 bases matching TRBD2. This CDR3 spans 17 amino acids. The J segment lost 2 bases and the V segment lost 5 bases, leaving 11 bases of the junction unmatched. Germline V gene lookup returns CDR1 DFQATT and CDR2 SNEGSKA (reference sequence). For the CDR3, the DNA is TGCAGTGCTTCTCGACTAGCGGGGGACCAGAACACAGATACGCAGTATTTT. As protein: CSASRLAGDQNTDTQYF.

This chain links TRBV6-5 with TRBJ2-1; D might be TRBD2 (6 bases). This CDR3 spans 16 amino acids. The V gene lost 2 bases and the J gene lost 0 bases, with 11 bases spanning the gap. The germline V gene has CDR1 MNHEY and CDR2 SVGAGI. The DNA of the CDR3 is TGTGCCAGCAGTTACGTCCGGGGGAGCTCCTACAATGAGCAGTTCTTC. This translates into CASSYVRGSSYNEQFF.

This rearrangement joins TRBV27 to TRBJ2-1; TRBD1 or TRBD2 may be the D gene (5 bases each). V gave up 1 base and J gave up 2 bases, with 15 bases separating them. CDR3 size: 17 residues. Germline V gives CDR1 MNHEY, CDR2 SMNVEV (reference sequence). The CDR3 here is CASSLWGLATAYNEQFF. In DNA form, the CDR3 reads TGTGCCAGCAGTTTATGGGGTTTAGCGACAGCCTACAATGAGCAGTTCTTC.

This CDR3 is CASRERKSSGANVLTF. In DNA, the CDR3 is TGTGCCAGCAGGGAGAGAAAGAGCTCTGGGGCCAACGTCCTGACTTTC. The chain recombines TRBV6-2 or TRBV6-3 with TRBJ2-6; D call uncertain. The V end lost 6 bases, the J end lost 0 bases, and 12 bases lay between the germline ends. Germline V lookup: CDR1 MNHEY, CDR2 SVGEGT. The CDR3 contains 16 residues.

This chain links TRBV20-1 with TRBJ2-5; weak D call: TRBD1 (5 bases). Germline V gene data show CDR1 as DFQATT and CDR2 as SNEGSKA (reference sequence). This CDR3 contains 13 residues. The V end was cut by 0 bases, the J end by 5 bases, with 10 bases between. For the CDR3, the DNA is TGCAGTGCTAGAGATAGTGGGGCCGAGACCCAGTACTTC. This codes for CSARDSGAETQYF.

This clonotype was seen only once. V is TRBV12-3 or TRBV12-4 and J is TRBJ2-5; D remains ambiguous. The CDR3 contains 11 residues. The V gene lost 6 bases and the J gene lost 5 bases, with 7 bases spanning the gap. The CDR3 DNA reads TGTGCCAGCAGGTCCCCGGAGACCCAGTACTTC. It is translated as CASRSPETQYF.

This clonotype was seen repeatedly, ten times or more. The chain couples TRBV27 to TRBJ2-7, with D tentatively TRBD1 (6 bases). V was clipped by 10 bases and J by 0 bases, with 13 bases between them. Germline values: CDR1 MNHEY, CDR2 SMNVEV (reference sequence). The CDR3 runs to 13 residues. CDR3 region: CAIPEGDSYEQYF. The DNA for the CDR3 is TGTGCCATCCCAGAGGGGGACTCCTACGAGCAGTACTTC.

This clonotype has ten or more counts. The DNA of the CDR3 is TGTGCCAGCAGTCCTCTGACAGGGGGGTCGACCGGGGAGCTGTTTTTT. This translates into CASSPLTGGSTGELFF. The chain is built from TRBV5-6 and TRBJ2-2; 9 positions agree with TRBD1. The CDR3 has 16 amino acids. Germline V gene lookup returns CDR1 SGHDT and CDR2 YYEEEE. V dropped 5 bases and J dropped 5; count of bases not matched to a gene: 10. Based on the CDR3 plus reference TRBV5-6 and TRBJ2-2, the full variable domain is DAGVTQSPTHLIKTRGQQVTLRCSPKSGHDTVSWYQQALGQGPQFIFQYYEEEERQRGNFPDRFSGHQFPNYSSELNVNALLLGDSALYLCASSPLTGGSTGELFFGEGSRLTVL.

This clonotype came up many times. At one end the junction does not follow the germline gene, possibly because of a read error. The chain is built from TRBV7-6 and TRBJ2-5; 11 nucleotides match TRBD2. The germline CDR1 and CDR2 sequences are SGHVS and FNYEAQ. The CDR3 sequence is 17 residues long. As DNA, the CDR3 is TGTGCCAGCAGCTTAAGGGGTAGCGGGAGGGCCCTAGAGCCCCAGTACTTC. As protein: CASSLRGSGRALEPQYF.

The chain uses TRBV5-1 and TRBJ2-5, with D perhaps matching TRBD2 (5 bases). V was clipped by 7 bases and J by 2 bases, with 24 bases between them. The CDR3 runs 17 residues. Germline V lookup: CDR1 SGHRS, CDR2 YFSETQ. For the CDR3, the DNA is TGCGCCAGCGGCGTTGGACTGGGCGGGTGGGAGCAAGAGACCCAGTACTTC. Its protein is CASGVGLGGWEQETQYF.

The rearrangement joins TRBV10-3 to TRBJ2-2; TRBD1 aligns across 10 bases. Trimming took 2 bases from V and 7 from J; bases not matched to a gene: 4. This CDR3 is built from 15 residues. From germline, CDR1 is ENHRY and CDR2 SYGVKD. The CDR3 coding sequence is TGTGCCATCAGTGAGAGGACAGGGGGAGGCGGGGAGCTGTTTTTT. It yields the protein CAISERTGGGGELFF.

The chain is built from TRBV28 and TRBJ2-5; 7 bases fit TRBD1. V dropped 6 bases and J dropped 1; count of bases not matched to a gene: 8. Germline lookup yields CDR1 MDHEN and CDR2 SYDVKM. This CDR3 has 15 residues. The chain's CDR3 is CASSAQGRPQETQYF. Written as DNA, the CDR3 is TGTGCCAGCAGCGCACAGGGGAGACCCCAAGAGACCCAGTACTTC.

In its sample, this clonotype was seen many times. The genes are TRBV9 and TRBJ1-6; D is uncertain. Looked up from germline, CDR1 is SGDLS and CDR2 is YYNGEE. Trimming pared 2 bases from V and 8 bases from J, leaving 11 bases between. The length of the CDR3 is 14 residues. This CDR3 reads CASSVRKIDSPLHF. The CDR3 nucleotides are TGTGCCAGCAGCGTTAGAAAGATAGATTCACCCCTCCACTTT.

The genes are TRBV9 and TRBJ2-3; 10 bases line up with TRBD2. V was pared by 0 bases and J by 11 bases, with 6 bases of the junction left unmatched. The germline V gene has CDR1 SGDLS and CDR2 YYNGEE. The CDR3 loop spans 14 amino acids. The CDR3 region has the DNA TGTGCCAGCAGCGTAGTGCCTAGCGGGAGTGAGCAGTATTTT. This encodes CASSVVPSGSEQYF.

This clonotype was recorded at least ten times. The chain employs TRBV6-2 or TRBV6-3 and TRBJ1-5; TRBD1 matches at 8 bases. This CDR3 is 15 amino acids long. Germline V gives CDR1 MNHEY, CDR2 SVGEGT. Losses at the gene ends were 6 bases for V and 5 bases for J; bases not matched to a gene: 9. CDR3 in amino acids: CASRRPTGAHQPQHF. The DNA of the CDR3 is TGTGCCAGCAGACGCCCGACAGGGGCCCATCAGCCCCAGCATTTT.

This clonotype was counted once. The chain recombines TRBV25-1 with TRBJ2-5; 9 bases align to TRBD1. Trimming cost V 8 bases and J 11 bases; bases outside gene matches: 21. The CDR3 sequence is 16 residues long. From germline, CDR1 is MGHDK and CDR2 SYGVNS. The CDR3 protein is CASEATGQGPYNEQYF. CDR3 DNA: TGTGCCAGCGAGGCCACGGGACAGGGACCTTACAATGAGCAGTACTTC. Complete variable domain (other parts from reference TRBV25-1 and TRBJ2-5): EADIYQTPRYLVIGTGKKITLECSQTMGHDKMYWYQQDPGMELHLIHYSYGVNSTEKGDLSSESTVSRIRTEHFPLTLESARPSHTSQYLCASEATGQGPYNEQYFGPGTRLLVL.